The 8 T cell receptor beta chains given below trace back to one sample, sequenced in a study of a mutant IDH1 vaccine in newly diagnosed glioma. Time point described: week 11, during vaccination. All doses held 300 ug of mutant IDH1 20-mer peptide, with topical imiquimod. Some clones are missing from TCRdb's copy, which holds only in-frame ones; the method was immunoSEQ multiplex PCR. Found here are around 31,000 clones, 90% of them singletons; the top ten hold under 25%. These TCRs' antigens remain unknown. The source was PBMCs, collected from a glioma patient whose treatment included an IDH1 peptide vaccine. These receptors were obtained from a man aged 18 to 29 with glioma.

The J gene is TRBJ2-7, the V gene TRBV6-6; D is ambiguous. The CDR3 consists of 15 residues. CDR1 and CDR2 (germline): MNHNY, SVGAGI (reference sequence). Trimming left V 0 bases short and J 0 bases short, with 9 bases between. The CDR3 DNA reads TGTGCCAGCAGTTACTCGAGTGCTAGCTCCTACGAGCAGTACTTC. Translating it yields CASSYSSASSYEQYF.

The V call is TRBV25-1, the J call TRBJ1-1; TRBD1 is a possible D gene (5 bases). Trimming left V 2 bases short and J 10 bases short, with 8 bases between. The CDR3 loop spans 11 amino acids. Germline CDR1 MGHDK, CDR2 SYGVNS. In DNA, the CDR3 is TGTGCCAGCAGTGAAGGGGGGGGAGCTTTCTTT. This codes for CASSEGGGAFF.

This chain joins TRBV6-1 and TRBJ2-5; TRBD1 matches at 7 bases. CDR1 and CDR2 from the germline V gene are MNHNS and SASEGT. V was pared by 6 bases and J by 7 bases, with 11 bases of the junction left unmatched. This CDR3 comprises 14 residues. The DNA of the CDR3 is TGTGCCAGCAGGGAGACAGGGTCCGGTGGGACCCAGTACTTC. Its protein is CASRETGSGGTQYF.

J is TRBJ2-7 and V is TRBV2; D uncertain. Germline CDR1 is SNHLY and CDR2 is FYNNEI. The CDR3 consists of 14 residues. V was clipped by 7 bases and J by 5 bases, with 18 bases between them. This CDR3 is CASKYSPSTNEQYF. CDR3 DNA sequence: TGTGCCAGCAAGTACTCCCCGTCGACAAACGAGCAGTACTTC. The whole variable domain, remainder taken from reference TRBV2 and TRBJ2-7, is EPEVTQTPSHQVTQMGQEVILRCVPISNHLYFYWYRQILGQKVEFLVSFYNNEISEKSEIFDDQFSVERPDGSNFTLKIRSTKLEDSAMYFCASKYSPSTNEQYFGPGTRLTVT.

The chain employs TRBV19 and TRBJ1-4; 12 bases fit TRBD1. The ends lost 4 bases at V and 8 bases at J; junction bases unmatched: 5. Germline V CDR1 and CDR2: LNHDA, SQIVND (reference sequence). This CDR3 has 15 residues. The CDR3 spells CASSTGTGGLEKLFF. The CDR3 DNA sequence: TGTGCCAGTAGTACAGGGACAGGGGGCTTGGAAAAACTGTTTTTT.

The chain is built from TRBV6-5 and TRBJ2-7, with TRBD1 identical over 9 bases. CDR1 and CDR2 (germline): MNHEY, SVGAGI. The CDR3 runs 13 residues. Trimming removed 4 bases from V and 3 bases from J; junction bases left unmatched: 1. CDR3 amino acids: CASSSDRGYEQYF. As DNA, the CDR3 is TGTGCCAGCAGTTCGGACAGGGGCTACGAGCAGTACTTC.

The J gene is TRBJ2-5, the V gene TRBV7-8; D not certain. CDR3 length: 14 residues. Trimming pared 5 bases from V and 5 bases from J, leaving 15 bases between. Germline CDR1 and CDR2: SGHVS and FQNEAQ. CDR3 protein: CASSPGRSGETQYF. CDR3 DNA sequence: TGTGCCAGCAGCCCCGGACGATCCGGGGAGACCCAGTACTTC.

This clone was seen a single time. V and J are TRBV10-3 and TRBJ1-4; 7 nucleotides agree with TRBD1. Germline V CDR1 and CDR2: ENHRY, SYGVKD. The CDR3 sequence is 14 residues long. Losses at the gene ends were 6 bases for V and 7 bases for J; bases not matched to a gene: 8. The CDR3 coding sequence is TGTGCCATCAGCTTTCGACAGGGAGGTGAAAAACTGTTTTTT. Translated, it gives CAISFRQGGEKLFF.